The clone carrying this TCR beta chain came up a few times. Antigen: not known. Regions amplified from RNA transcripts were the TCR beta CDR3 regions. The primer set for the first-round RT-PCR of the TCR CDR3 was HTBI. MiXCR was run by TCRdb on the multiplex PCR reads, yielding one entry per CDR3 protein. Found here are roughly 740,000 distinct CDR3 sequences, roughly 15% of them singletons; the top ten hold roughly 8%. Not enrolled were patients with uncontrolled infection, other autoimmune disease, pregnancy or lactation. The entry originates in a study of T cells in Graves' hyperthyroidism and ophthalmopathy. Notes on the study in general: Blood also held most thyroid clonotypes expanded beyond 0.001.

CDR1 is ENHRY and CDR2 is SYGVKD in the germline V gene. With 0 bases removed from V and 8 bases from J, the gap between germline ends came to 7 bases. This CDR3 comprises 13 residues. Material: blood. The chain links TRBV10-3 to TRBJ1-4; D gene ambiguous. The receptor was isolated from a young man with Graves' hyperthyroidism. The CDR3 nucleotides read TGTGCCATCAGTGAGTCTAAGGGAGAAAAACTGTTTTTT. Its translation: CAISESKGEKLFF.